These T cell receptor beta chains were read from a single sample in a study of Ad26.COV2.S vaccination and SARS-CoV-2 variants. Data came from immunoSEQ multiplex PCR; TCRdb stores just in-frame clones and leaves some out. The table shows about 410,000 clones, with roughly nine tenths occurring only once. Sequenced material: peripheral blood, taken in a trial of Ad26.COV2.S vaccine versus placebo. Source of these receptors: a person between 18 and 60 years old who received the Ad26.COV2.S COVID-19 vaccine or a placebo. Both conserved end residues are part of each CDR3. The D gene is left open where the match is weak. Only some rows state a clone size, as once, few, many or a class for expanded clones.

CDR3nt	CDR3aa	abundance	len	d_gene	v_gene	j_gene
TGTGCCAGTAGTATAGTTTCGACAGGGGCTGCAACTAATGAAAAACTGTTTTTT	CASSIVSTGAATNEKLFF	-	18	TRBD1	TRBV19	TRBJ1-4
TGTGCCAGTTCGAAGGGGTTTCAGCCCCAGCATTTT	CASSKGFQPQHF	-	12	-	TRBV19	TRBJ1-5
TGTGCCAGCAGTTACTCCGGGACTCGCCGGGGATATGGCTACACCTTC	CASSYSGTRRGYGYTF	-	16	-	TRBV6-5	TRBJ1-2
TGTGCTAGTGGTTTGTCCCAACAGCCCCAGCATTTT	CASGLSQQPQHF	few	12	-	TRBV12-5	TRBJ1-5
TGCGCCAGCAGCCGCTACCCCACAGGGGGCGAGACCCAGTACTTC	CASSRYPTGGETQYF	-	15	TRBD1	TRBV4-1	TRBJ2-5
TGTGCCAGCAGCCAGAACGGACAGTACGAGCAGTACTTC	CASSQNGQYEQYF	few	13	-	TRBV3-1/TRBV3-2	TRBJ2-7
TGTGCCGTGGAAGGGGCAGATACGCAGTATTTT	CAVEGADTQYF	-	11	-	TRBV15	TRBJ2-3
TGTGCCAGCAGCTTAGACAGGGGCTACGAGCAGTACTTC	CASSLDRGYEQYF	-	13	TRBD1	TRBV7-2	TRBJ2-7
TGTGCCAGCAGCTTGGGGGTGTCTAACTATGGCTACACCTTC	CASSLGVSNYGYTF	-	14	-	TRBV5-6	TRBJ1-2
TGTGCCAGCAGCTTAGATGCAGGGGGCAATGGAAACACCATATATTTT	CASSLDAGGNGNTIYF	-	16	TRBD1	TRBV7-2	TRBJ1-3
TGTGCCAGTAGTATAGTCGGGAACTCCTACAATGAGCAGTTCTTC	CASSIVGNSYNEQFF	-	15	-	TRBV19	TRBJ2-1
TGTGCCAGCAGTAACCCACTAGCGGGGGGCAACAACACCGGGGAGCTGTTTTTT	CASSNPLAGGNNTGELFF	-	18	TRBD2	TRBV27	TRBJ2-2
TGTGCCAGCAGCCAAGATCTAACAGGGTGGCCCCTCCACTTT	CASSQDLTGWPLHF	-	14	-	TRBV3-1/TRBV3-2	TRBJ1-6
TGTGCCACCAGCAGCAACTATCTCACGCAGTTCTTC	CATSSNYLTQFF	-	12	-	TRBV15	TRBJ2-1
TGTGCCAGTAGTATCGAGGGGCAGGTTTACGAGCAGTACTTC	CASSIEGQVYEQYF	-	14	-	TRBV19	TRBJ2-7
TGTGCCAGCAGCTTACAGGTTTCTGAGCACACTGAAGCTTTCTTT	CASSLQVSEHTEAFF	-	15	-	TRBV7-8	TRBJ1-1
TGTGCCAGCAGTGACCTAGGAGGGGGAGAGTCACCCCTCCACTTT	CASSDLGGGESPLHF	-	15	-	TRBV2	TRBJ1-6
TGCGCCAGCAGCCAAGACTCGGGACAGGGAATAGGGACCTATAATTCACCCCTCCACTTT	CASSQDSGQGIGTYNSPLHF	-	20	TRBD1	TRBV4-1	TRBJ1-6
TGTGCCAGTAGTATAGGGGACGAAGGAGTTGCTTTCTTT	CASSIGDEGVAFF	-	13	-	TRBV19	TRBJ1-1
TGCAGTGCTAGAGAAGCCTACGAGCAGTACTTC	CSAREAYEQYF	-	11	-	TRBV20-1	TRBJ2-7
TGTGCCAGCAGCCCAGACCTTAGCTCCTACGAGCAGTACTTC	CASSPDLSSYEQYF	-	14	-	TRBV14	TRBJ2-7
TGTGCCAGCAGCTGGGGACAGGGTAGTTATGGCTACACCTTC	CASSWGQGSYGYTF	-	14	TRBD1	TRBV5-4	TRBJ1-2
TGTGCCAGCAGTTACTCGGGACTCTTTTGGTATGAGCAGTTCTTC	CASSYSGLFWYEQFF	once	15	-	TRBV6-5	TRBJ2-1
TGTGCCAGCAGTGAATCGCGGACCCAGTACTTC	CASSESRTQYF	-	11	-	TRBV2	TRBJ2-5
TGCGCCAGCGGTCCGGGACCTTCTGGAAACACCATATATTTT	CASGPGPSGNTIYF	-	14	-	TRBV5-1	TRBJ1-3
TGTGCCAGCAGCTTAGGGGGGCAGCGGGAGACCCAGTACTTC	CASSLGGQRETQYF	-	14	-	TRBV7-9	TRBJ2-5
TGTGCCAGCAGCCAGGCGGCAGGCAATGAGCAGTTCTTC	CASSQAAGNEQFF	-	13	-	TRBV7-8	TRBJ2-1
TGTGCCAGCAGTGACTCGACAGGAGCTGGCTACGAGCAGTACTTC	CASSDSTGAGYEQYF	-	15	-	TRBV6-5	TRBJ2-7
TGTGCCACCAGTGATTCCGGGGACTCTCGCACAGATACGCAGTATTTT	CATSDSGDSRTDTQYF	-	16	-	TRBV24-1	TRBJ2-3
TGTGCCAGCAGTCGCAGTTATAGCAATCAGCCCCAGCATTTT	CASSRSYSNQPQHF	-	14	-	TRBV6-5	TRBJ1-5
TGTGCCAGCAGTTTACTCGGCCGAGCTCTGGGCTATGGCTACACCTTC	CASSLLGRALGYGYTF	few	16	-	TRBV28	TRBJ1-2
TGTGCCAGCAGCCAAGATTCGGGGGATTGGAATTCACCCCTCCACTTT	CASSQDSGDWNSPLHF	few	16	-	TRBV4-2	TRBJ1-6